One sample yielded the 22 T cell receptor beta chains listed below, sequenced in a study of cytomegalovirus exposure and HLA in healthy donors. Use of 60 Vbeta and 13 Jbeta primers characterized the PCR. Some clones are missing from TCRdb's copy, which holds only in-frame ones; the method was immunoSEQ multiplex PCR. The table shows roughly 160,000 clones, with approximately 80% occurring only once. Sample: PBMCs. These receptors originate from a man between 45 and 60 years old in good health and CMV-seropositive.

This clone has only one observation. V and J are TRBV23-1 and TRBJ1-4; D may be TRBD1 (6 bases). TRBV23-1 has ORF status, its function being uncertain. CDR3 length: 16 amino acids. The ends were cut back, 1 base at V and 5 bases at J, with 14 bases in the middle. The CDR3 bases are TGCGCCAGCAGTCAATTCTTCCGGGACAAAAATGAAAAACTGTTTTTT. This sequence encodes CASSQFFRDKNEKLFF.

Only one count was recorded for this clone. The DNA for the CDR3 is TGTGCCAGCAGCTTAGGGGGAGACTGGTCCTACAATGAGCAGTTCTTC. Encoded protein: CASSLGGDWSYNEQFF. The chain has TRBV7-8 and TRBJ2-1; weak D call: TRBD2 (5 bases). Trimming removed 1 base from V and 1 base from J, with 11 bases in between. The germline gives CDR1 SGHVS, CDR2 FQNEAQ. This CDR3 has 16 amino acids.

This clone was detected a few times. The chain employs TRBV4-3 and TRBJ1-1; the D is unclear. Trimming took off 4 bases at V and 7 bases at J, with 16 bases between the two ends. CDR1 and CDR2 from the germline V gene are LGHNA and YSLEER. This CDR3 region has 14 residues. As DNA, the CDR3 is TGCGCCAGCAGCCCCGAAGACACGCTTGGTGAAGCTTTCTTT. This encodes CASSPEDTLGEAFF.

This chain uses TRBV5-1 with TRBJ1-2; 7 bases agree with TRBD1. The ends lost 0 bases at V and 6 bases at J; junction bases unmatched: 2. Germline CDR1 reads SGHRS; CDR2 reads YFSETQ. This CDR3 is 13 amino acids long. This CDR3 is CASSLETGNGYTF. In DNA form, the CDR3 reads TGCGCCAGCAGCTTGGAGACAGGGAATGGCTACACCTTC.

The chain's CDR3 is CASSQGGGASETQYF. The CDR3 DNA reads TGCGCCAGCAGCCAAGGCGGGGGGGCCTCAGAGACCCAGTACTTC. J is TRBJ2-5 and V is TRBV4-3; TRBD2 agrees at 9 bases. V lost 1 base and J lost 4; bases outside the gene matches: 4. The CDR3 has 15 amino acids. Germline CDR1 LGHNA, CDR2 YSLEER.

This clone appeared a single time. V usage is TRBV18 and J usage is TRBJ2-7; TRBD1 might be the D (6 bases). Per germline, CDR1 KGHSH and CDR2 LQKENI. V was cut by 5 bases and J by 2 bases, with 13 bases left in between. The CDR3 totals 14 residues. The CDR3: CASSKDSTTYEQYF. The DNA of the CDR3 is TGTGCCAGCTCAAAGGACAGCACAACCTACGAGCAGTACTTC. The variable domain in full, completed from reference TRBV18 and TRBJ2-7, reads NAGVMQNPRHLVRRRGQEARLRCSPMKGHSHVYWYRQLPEEGLKFMVYLQKENIIDESGMPKERFSAEFPKEGPSILRIQQVVRGDSAAYFCASSKDSTTYEQYFGPGTRLTVT.

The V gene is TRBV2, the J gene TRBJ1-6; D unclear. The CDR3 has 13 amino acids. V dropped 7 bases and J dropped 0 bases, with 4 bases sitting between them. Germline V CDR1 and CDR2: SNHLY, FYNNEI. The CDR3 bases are TGTGCCAGCACGAGCTCCTATAATTCACCCCTCCACTTT. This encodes CASTSSYNSPLHF.

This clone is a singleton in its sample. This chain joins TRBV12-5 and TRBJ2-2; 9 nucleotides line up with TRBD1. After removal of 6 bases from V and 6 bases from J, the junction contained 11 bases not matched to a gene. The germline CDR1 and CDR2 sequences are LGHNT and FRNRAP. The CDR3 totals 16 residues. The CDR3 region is CASGPTGGGVPGELFF. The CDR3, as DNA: TGTGCTAGTGGACCTACAGGGGGCGGTGTCCCCGGGGAGCTGTTTTTT. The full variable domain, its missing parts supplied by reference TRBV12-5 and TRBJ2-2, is DARVTQTPRHKVTEMGQEVTMRCQPILGHNTVFWYRQTMMQGLELLAYFRNRAPLDDSGMPKDRFSAEMPDATLATLKIQPSEPRDSAVYFCASGPTGGGVPGELFFGEGSRLTVL.

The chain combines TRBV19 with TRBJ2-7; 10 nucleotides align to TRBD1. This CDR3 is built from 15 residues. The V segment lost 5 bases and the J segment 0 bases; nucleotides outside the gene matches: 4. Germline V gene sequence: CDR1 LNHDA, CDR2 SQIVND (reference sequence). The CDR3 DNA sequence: TGTGCCAGTAGTGTCGACAGGGGGCTCTCCTACGAGCAGTACTTC. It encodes CASSVDRGLSYEQYF. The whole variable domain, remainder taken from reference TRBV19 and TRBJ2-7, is DGGITQSPKYLFRKEGQNVTLSCEQNLNHDAMYWYRQDPGQGLRLIYYSQIVNDFQKGDIAEGYSVSREKKESFPLTVTSAQKNPTAFYLCASSVDRGLSYEQYFGPGTRLTVT.

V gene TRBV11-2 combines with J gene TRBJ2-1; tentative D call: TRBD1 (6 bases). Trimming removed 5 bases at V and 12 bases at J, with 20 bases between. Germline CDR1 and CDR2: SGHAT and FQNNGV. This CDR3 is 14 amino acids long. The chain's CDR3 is CASSRRDTGIGQFF. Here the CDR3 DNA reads TGTGCCAGCAGCCGACGGGACACGGGAATTGGGCAGTTCTTC. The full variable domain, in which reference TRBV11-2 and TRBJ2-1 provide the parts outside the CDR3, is EAGVAQSPRYKIIEKRQSVAFWCNPISGHATLYWYQQILGQGPKLLIQFQNNGVVDDSQLPKDRFSAERLKGVDSTLKIQPAKLEDSAVYLCASSRRDTGIGQFFGPGTRLTVL.

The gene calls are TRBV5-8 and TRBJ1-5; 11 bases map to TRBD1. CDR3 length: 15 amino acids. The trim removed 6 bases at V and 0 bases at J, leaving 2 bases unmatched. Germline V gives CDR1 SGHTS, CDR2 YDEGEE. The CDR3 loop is CASKDRGPSNQPQHF. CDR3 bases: TGTGCCAGCAAGGACAGGGGGCCTAGCAATCAGCCCCAGCATTTT.

The CDR3 nucleotides are TGCGCCAGCAGCCATTCCGGGACTTTCTTCGACGAGCAGTACTTC. Translating gives CASSHSGTFFDEQYF. This sequence joins TRBV4-1 and TRBJ2-7; D is possibly TRBD2 (6 bases). Looked up from germline, CDR1 is MGHRA and CDR2 is YSYEKL. V was pared by 3 bases and J by 5 bases, with 17 bases between. CDR3 length: 15 residues.

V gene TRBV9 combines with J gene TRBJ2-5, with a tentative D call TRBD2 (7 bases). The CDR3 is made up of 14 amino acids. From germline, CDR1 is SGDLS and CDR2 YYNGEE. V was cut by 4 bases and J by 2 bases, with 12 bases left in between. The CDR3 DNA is TGTGCCAGCAGCTCCGGGGGGCTTCAAGAGACCCAGTACTTC. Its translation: CASSSGGLQETQYF.

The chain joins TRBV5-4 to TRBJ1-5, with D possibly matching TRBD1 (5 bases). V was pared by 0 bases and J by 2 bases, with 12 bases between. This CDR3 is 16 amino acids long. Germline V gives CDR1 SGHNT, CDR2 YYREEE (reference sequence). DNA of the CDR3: TGTGCCAGCAGCTTGGGGTCAGGGAGGGGCAATCAGCCCCAGCATTTT. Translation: CASSLGSGRGNQPQHF. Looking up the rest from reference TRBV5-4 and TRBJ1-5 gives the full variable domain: ETGVTQSPTHLIKTRGQQVTLRCSSQSGHNTVSWYQQALGQGPQFIFQYYREEENGRGNFPPRFSGLQFPNYSSELNVNALELDDSALYLCASSLGSGRGNQPQHFGDGTRLSIL.

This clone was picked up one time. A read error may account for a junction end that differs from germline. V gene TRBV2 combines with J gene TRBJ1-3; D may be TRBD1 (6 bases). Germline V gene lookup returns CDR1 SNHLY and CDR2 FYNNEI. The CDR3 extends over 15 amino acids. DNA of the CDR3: TGTGCCAGCAGTGCCGACAGGCTAGCTGGGAACACCATATATTTT. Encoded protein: CASSADRLAGNTIYF.

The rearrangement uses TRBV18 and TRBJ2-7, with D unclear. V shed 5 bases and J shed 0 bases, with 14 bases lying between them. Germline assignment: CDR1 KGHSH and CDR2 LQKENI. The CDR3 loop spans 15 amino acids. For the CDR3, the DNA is TGTGCCAGCTCATCCGTTTACACCAGCTCCTACGAGCAGTACTTC. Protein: CASSSVYTSSYEQYF.

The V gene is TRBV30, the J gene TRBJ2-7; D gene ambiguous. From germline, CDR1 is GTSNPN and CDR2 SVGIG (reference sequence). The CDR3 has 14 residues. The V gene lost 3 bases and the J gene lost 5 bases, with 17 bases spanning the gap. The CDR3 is CAWSPPRYTHEQYF. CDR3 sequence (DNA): TGTGCCTGGAGCCCCCCGAGATATACTCACGAGCAGTACTTC. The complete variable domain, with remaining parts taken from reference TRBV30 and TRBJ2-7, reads SQTIHQWPATLVQPVGSPLSLECTVEGTSNPNLYWYRQAAGRGLQLLFYSVGIGQISSEVPQNLSASRPQDRQFILSSKKLLLSDSGFYLCAWSPPRYTHEQYFGPGTRLTVT.

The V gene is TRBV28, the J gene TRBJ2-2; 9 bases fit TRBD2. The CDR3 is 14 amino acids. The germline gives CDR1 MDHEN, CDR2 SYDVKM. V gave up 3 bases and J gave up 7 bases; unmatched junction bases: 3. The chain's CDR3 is CASSLAGGIGELFF. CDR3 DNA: TGTGCCAGCAGTTTGGCGGGGGGGATCGGGGAGCTGTTTTTT.

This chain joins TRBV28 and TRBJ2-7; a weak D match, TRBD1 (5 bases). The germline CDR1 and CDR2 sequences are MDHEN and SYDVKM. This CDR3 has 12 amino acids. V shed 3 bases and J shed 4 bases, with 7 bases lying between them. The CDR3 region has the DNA TGTGCCAGCAGTTTGTACAGGTACGAGCAGTACTTC. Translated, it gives CASSLYRYEQYF.

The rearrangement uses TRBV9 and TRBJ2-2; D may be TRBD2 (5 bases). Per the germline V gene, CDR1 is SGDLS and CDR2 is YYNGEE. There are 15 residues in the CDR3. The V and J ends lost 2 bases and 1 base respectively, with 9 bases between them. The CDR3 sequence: CASSVLGGNTGELFF. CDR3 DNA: TGTGCCAGCAGCGTTCTAGGAGGGAACACCGGGGAGCTGTTTTTT.

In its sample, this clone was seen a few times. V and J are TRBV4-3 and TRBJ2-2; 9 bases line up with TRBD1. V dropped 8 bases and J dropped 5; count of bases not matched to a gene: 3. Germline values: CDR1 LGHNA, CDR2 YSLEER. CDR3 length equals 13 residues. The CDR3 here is CASWDRETGELFF. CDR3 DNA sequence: TGCGCCAGCTGGGACAGGGAGACCGGGGAGCTGTTTTTT.

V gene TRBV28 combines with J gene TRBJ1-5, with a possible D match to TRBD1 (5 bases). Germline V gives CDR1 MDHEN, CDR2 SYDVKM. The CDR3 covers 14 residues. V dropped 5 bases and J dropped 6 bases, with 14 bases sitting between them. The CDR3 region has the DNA TGTGCCAGCAGTAGGGGCCAGGGCACTCAGCCCCAGCATTTT. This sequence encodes CASSRGQGTQPQHF.